The following is a T cell receptor beta chain sequence with its context. Of the isolated RNA, all was reverse transcribed, and so the sequenced material was expressed TCRB transcripts. Assay used: immunoSEQ multiplex PCR; TCRdb lists only in-frame clones, some missing. Of under 250,000 clones in the sample, 25% to 30% were seen once. The data are from a study of beta chain features in type 1 diabetes. The CDR3 sequence is 15 residues long. Germline assignment: CDR1 LNHDA and CDR2 SQIVND (reference sequence). V was clipped by 5 bases and J by 2 bases, with 10 bases between them. The gene calls are TRBV19 and TRBJ2-6; D may be TRBD1 (5 bases). The specimen was central memory CD4+ T cells from blood. The TCR comes from a young man in good health. The CDR3 DNA reads TGTGCCAGTAGTGAGATAGGGGCTGGGGCCAACGTCCTGACTTTC. It yields the protein CASSEIGAGANVLTF.